One and the same sample provided the 22 T cell receptor beta chains below, sequenced in a study of cytomegalovirus exposure and HLA in healthy donors. PCR involved 60 Vbeta and 13 Jbeta primers. The data were produced by immunoSEQ multiplex PCR, yet TCRdb's version contains in-frame clones alone and is incomplete. The sample yields 99,000 or so clones, around three quarters seen once. Source material: PBMCs. These receptors originate from a woman aged 18-29 years in good health and CMV-seropositive.

V and J are TRBV11-3 and TRBJ2-7; no firm D call. CDR1 and CDR2 (germline): SGHNT, YENEEA. CDR3 length: 17 residues. Trimming took off 0 bases at V and 1 base at J, with 16 bases between the two ends. CDR3 nucleotide sequence: TGTGCCAGCAGCTTAGATCTGAGGCCGACGCGTTCCTACGAGCAGTACTTC. Amino acids: CASSLDLRPTRSYEQYF.

The chain employs TRBV10-3 and TRBJ1-5; D is unclear. V gave up 10 bases and J gave up 2 bases, with 12 bases separating them. This CDR3 has 13 residues. Germline values: CDR1 ENHRY, CDR2 SYGVKD. The CDR3 protein is CATWEVGNQPQHF. CDR3 bases: TGTGCCACCTGGGAGGTAGGCAATCAGCCCCAGCATTTT.

The CDR3: CASSQDSVRVNTEAFF. Written as DNA, the CDR3 is TGCGCCAGCAGCCAAGATTCTGTCAGGGTGAACACTGAAGCTTTCTTT. The V and J genes are TRBV4-1 and TRBJ1-1; D possibly corresponds to TRBD1 (5 bases). The ends were cut back, 0 bases at V and 0 bases at J, with 11 bases in the middle. Looked up from germline, CDR1 is MGHRA and CDR2 is YSYEKL. This CDR3 has 16 residues.

The CDR3 coding sequence is TGTGCCAGCAGTGGTAAGGGACAGATCATGAACACTGAAGCTTTCTTT. This sequence encodes CASSGKGQIMNTEAFF. The chain has TRBV2 and TRBJ1-1, with TRBD1 identical over 7 bases. Germline CDR1 and CDR2: SNHLY and FYNNEI. J was trimmed by 0 bases and V by 4 bases; bases with no gene match: 8. CDR3 length equals 16 residues.

This clone was detected once. For the CDR3, the DNA is TGCGCCAGCAGGGATTCCGGGACTACCTACGAGCAGTACTTC. Protein product: CASRDSGTTYEQYF. The chain has TRBV5-1 and TRBJ2-7; 7 bases map to TRBD2. CDR1 SGHRS and CDR2 YFSETQ come from the germline V gene. This CDR3 has 14 amino acids. Trimming took 5 bases from V and 2 from J; bases not matched to a gene: 7.

This clone was seen only once. The genes are TRBV7-9 and TRBJ2-7; 15 nucleotides align to TRBD2. Germline V gene lookup returns CDR1 SEHNR and CDR2 FQNEAQ (reference sequence). J gave up 6 bases and V 5 bases, and 14 bases lay outside the gene matches. The CDR3 extends over 18 amino acids. The CDR3 is CASSQAGTSGRNSAEQYF. The CDR3 coding sequence is TGTGCCAGCAGCCAGGCCGGGACTAGCGGGAGGAACAGTGCCGAGCAGTACTTC.

The chain has TRBV5-1 and TRBJ1-2; TRBD1 might be the D (6 bases). This CDR3 has 14 residues. In germline, CDR1 is SGHRS, CDR2 YFSETQ. The germline V and J ends were trimmed by 2 bases and 5 bases, with 13 bases remaining between them. The CDR3 sequence is CASSFAGACYGYTF. CDR3 coding DNA: TGCGCCAGCAGCTTCGCAGGGGCCTGTTATGGCTACACCTTC.

This sequence joins TRBV11-3 and TRBJ2-1, with 10 bases identical to TRBD2. With 5 bases clipped from V and 9 bases from J, the junction kept 13 bases outside the gene matches. CDR1 is SGHNT, CDR2 YENEEA, per germline. The CDR3 contains 16 residues. As DNA, the CDR3 is TGTGCCAGCAGCGCCCGGGGAGCGGGAGGGCCGGGTGAGCAGTTCTTC. It codes for CASSARGAGGPGEQFF.

The chain employs TRBV4-1 and TRBJ1-5; 9 nucleotides align to TRBD1. The junction had 9 bases not matched to a gene; V was cut back by 0 bases and J by 3 bases. This CDR3 region has 18 residues. From germline, CDR1 is MGHRA and CDR2 YSYEKL. The CDR3 sequence: CASSQEGPGTGTNQPQHF. The CDR3 nucleotides read TGCGCCAGCAGCCAAGAGGGCCCCGGGACAGGGACCAATCAGCCCCAGCATTTT.

A few counts support this clone. The genes are TRBV30 and TRBJ2-1; 9 bases map to TRBD1. Trimming took 3 bases from V and 4 from J; bases not matched to a gene: 7. Germline CDR1 reads GTSNPN; CDR2 reads SVGIG (reference sequence). This CDR3 region has 15 residues. The CDR3: CAWRAGTGRYNEQFF. The CDR3 DNA sequence: TGTGCCTGGAGGGCCGGGACAGGGCGTTACAATGAGCAGTTCTTC.

The chain employs TRBV5-1 and TRBJ2-3; 10 nucleotides align to TRBD2. Germline lookup yields CDR1 SGHRS and CDR2 YFSETQ. Trimming removed 3 bases from V and 1 base from J; junction bases left unmatched: 2. The CDR3 length is 15 residues. The CDR3 region has the DNA TGCGCCAGCAGCTCGAGCGGGAGGGGCACAGATACGCAGTATTTT. It is translated as CASSSSGRGTDTQYF.

The chain couples TRBV5-4 to TRBJ2-7; 14 nucleotides match TRBD2. CDR1 and CDR2 from the germline V gene are SGHNT and YYREEE (reference sequence). V was clipped by 7 bases and J by 3 bases; unmatched bases: 6. This CDR3 has 15 residues. CDR3 region: CASGRTSGRFYEQYF. Here the CDR3 DNA reads TGTGCCAGCGGACGGACTAGCGGGAGGTTCTACGAGCAGTACTTC.

In its sample, this clone was seen once. The chain links TRBV30 to TRBJ2-7; D perhaps matches TRBD1 (6 bases). The CDR3 loop spans 15 amino acids. V gave up 0 bases and J gave up 5 bases, with 17 bases separating them. Germline values: CDR1 GTSNPN, CDR2 SVGIG (reference sequence). This CDR3 reads CAWSVGVTGNDEQYF. DNA of the CDR3: TGTGCCTGGAGTGTAGGGGTAACAGGGAACGACGAGCAGTACTTC. The entire variable domain, with the rest obtained from reference TRBV30 and TRBJ2-7, is as follows: SQTIHQWPATLVQPVGSPLSLECTVEGTSNPNLYWYRQAAGRGLQLLFYSVGIGQISSEVPQNLSASRPQDRQFILSSKKLLLSDSGFYLCAWSVGVTGNDEQYFGPGTRLTVT.

The rearrangement uses TRBV18 and TRBJ2-7; 10 nucleotides match TRBD2. The trim removed 1 base at V and 1 base at J, leaving 4 bases unmatched. CDR3 size: 16 residues. Looked up from germline, CDR1 is KGHSH and CDR2 is LQKENI. CDR3 sequence (DNA): TGTGCCAGCTCACCACGAACTAGCGGGAATTCCTACGAGCAGTACTTC. This gives the protein CASSPRTSGNSYEQYF.

This clone was found once. This sequence joins TRBV5-5 and TRBJ1-5, with D possibly being TRBD1 (6 bases). Germline values: CDR1 SGHKS, CDR2 YYEKEE (reference sequence). The CDR3 is 14 amino acids. The V end was cut by 4 bases, the J end by 3 bases, with 11 bases between. As DNA, the CDR3 is TGTGCCAGCAGCCCGACAGGCCTCAATCAGCCCCAGCATTTT. Amino acids: CASSPTGLNQPQHF.

The V call is TRBV5-6, the J call TRBJ1-2; the D gene is possibly TRBD1 (5 bases). From germline, CDR1 is SGHDT and CDR2 YYEEEE. With 1 base removed from V and 3 bases from J, the gap between germline ends came to 7 bases. This CDR3 comprises 13 residues. CDR3 region: CASSLWGDYGYTF. The CDR3 nucleotides read TGTGCCAGCAGCTTGTGGGGGGACTATGGCTACACCTTC.

The chain couples TRBV5-4 to TRBJ1-6; 7 bases are shared with TRBD1. The V gene end was trimmed by 4 bases and the J gene end by 9 bases; junction bases not matched to a gene: 10. The germline V gene encodes CDR1 SGHNT and CDR2 YYREEE (reference sequence). This CDR3 has 15 amino acids. DNA of the CDR3: TGTGCCAGCAGCCGGCGCGACAGGGACGGTTCACCCCTCCACTTT. Its protein is CASSRRDRDGSPLHF.

The V gene is TRBV25-1, the J gene TRBJ1-6, with unresolved D. The V end lost 4 bases, the J end lost 6 bases, and 10 bases lay between the germline ends. CDR3 length: 14 residues. Germline assignment: CDR1 MGHDK and CDR2 SYGVNS. CDR3 protein: CASSGETPNSPLHF. CDR3 nucleotide sequence: TGTGCCAGCAGTGGGGAGACTCCTAATTCACCCCTCCACTTT.

V and J are TRBV5-1 and TRBJ2-3; 11 bases fit TRBD2. This CDR3 has 16 residues. Germline assignment: CDR1 SGHRS and CDR2 YFSETQ. The ends lost 4 bases at V and 1 base at J; junction bases unmatched: 5. CDR3 loop: CASSEELAGGTDTQYF. As DNA, the CDR3 is TGCGCCAGCAGCGAGGAACTAGCGGGAGGCACAGATACGCAGTATTTT.

This rearrangement joins TRBV6-5 to TRBJ2-5; 12 bases are shared with TRBD2. The CDR3 is 15 residues long. The trim removed 6 bases at V and 5 bases at J, leaving 7 bases unmatched. In germline, CDR1 is MNHEY, CDR2 SVGAGI. The CDR3 region is CASRRLAGAGETQYF. The CDR3 nucleotides read TGTGCCAGCAGGCGACTAGCGGGAGCGGGGGAGACCCAGTACTTC.

This clone was observed a handful of times. The chain recombines TRBV19 with TRBJ1-5, with TRBD1 matching over 10 bases. Germline CDR1 LNHDA, CDR2 SQIVND (reference sequence). CDR3 size: 16 residues. V shed 6 bases and J 2 bases; nucleotides not matched to a gene: 7. CDR3 bases: TGTGCCAGTAGCCAAGCCGGGACAGGGGGCAATCAGCCCCAGCATTTT. Translation: CASSQAGTGGNQPQHF.

The chain carries TRBV6-5 and TRBJ2-7; 8 bases map to TRBD1. Germline CDR1 and CDR2: MNHEY and SVGAGI. The CDR3 has 13 residues. V shed 6 bases, J shed 2 bases, and the junction held 3 bases outside the gene matches. CDR3 nucleotides: TGTGCCAGCAGGGACAGGGTAACCTACGAGCAGTACTTC. Translating it yields CASRDRVTYEQYF.